This T cell receptor (beta chain) was sequenced for a study of control samples from healthy donors and cancer patients (dated by TCRdb to about 2020). Libraries were prepared through the immunoSEQ multiplex PCR assay. TCRdb mirrors the immuneACCESS table, restricted to in-frame sequences. Some clones are absent from its copies; in checked studies, under half trace to an unresolved V gene, and the reason for the others is unknown. The table for this sample lists about 180,000 clones; roughly nine tenths of them were counted only once. The ten largest clones capture 1.2% to 1.5% of the sample. CDR1 is given as SGDLS and CDR2 as YYNGEE, both from the germline V gene. Trimming takes 4 bases from V and 8 bases from J, and the germline ends sit 21 bases apart. The CDR3 measures 16 amino acids from cysteine to phenylalanine. Only the CDR3 portion is preserved as DNA: 48 bases, with reading frame beginning at the first base.

Note on this clone: The clone's antigen remains unknown. Per-base qualities were not stored, and no clone one base away is much larger.

The source of this sequence is a man in his thirties or forties in good health. Sequenced material: blood. The receptor chain draws on TRBV9 and TRBJ2-2, with a tentative D gene TRBD1 over 6 matching bases. The CDR3 region has the sequence CASSYSAGTQLGELFF. The DNA sequence is TGTGCCAGCAGCTATTCGGCCGGGACACAACTGGGGGAGCTGTTTTTT.